The present entry profiles one TCR beta chain with its context. Its specificity is not known. The PCR used 60 Vbeta and 13 Jbeta primers. Libraries were prepared by immunoSEQ multiplex PCR; TCRdb keeps only in-frame clonotypes and omits some of them. The data show under 150,000 clones, with more than 75% seen just once and roughly 0.99% held by the top ten. This entry comes from a study of cytomegalovirus exposure and HLA in healthy donors. Study-wide results and limits: In an earlier analysis, productive rearrangement rates for most beta V segments clustered near 87% or 30%.

Germline CDR1 is GTSNPN and CDR2 is SVGIG (reference sequence). J lost 8 bases, V lost 2 bases, and 7 bases had no gene match. This CDR3 contains 14 residues. The TCR was taken from a male donor in good health and CMV-seronegative. The sample comprised PBMCs. The V gene is TRBV30, the J gene TRBJ1-3; TRBD1 aligns across 9 bases. The CDR3 reads CAWSSQQGADTIYF. CDR3 nucleotide sequence: TGTGCCTGGAGTTCACAACAGGGGGCTGACACCATATATTTT.